The 22 T cell receptor beta chains below were found in one sample sequenced in a study of cytomegalovirus exposure and HLA in healthy donors. Both 60 Vbeta primers and 13 Jbeta primers went into the PCR. The repertoire was sequenced with immunoSEQ multiplex PCR; TCRdb's copy has only in-frame clones and lacks some. The sample has 150,000 to 200,000 clones; roughly 73% are singletons. The sequencing sample was made of PBMCs. Receptors were obtained from a man aged 18-30 years in good health and CMV-seropositive.

V usage is TRBV5-1 and J usage is TRBJ1-1; D gene ambiguous. The ends were cut back, 0 bases at V and 0 bases at J, with 15 bases in the middle. This CDR3 is built from 17 residues. Germline V gene data show CDR1 as SGHRS and CDR2 as YFSETQ. CDR3: CASSLAPGLYMNTEAFF. CDR3 bases: TGCGCCAGCAGCTTGGCCCCAGGACTGTATATGAACACTGAAGCTTTCTTT.

The gene calls are TRBV13 and TRBJ2-1, with 9 bases lining up with TRBD2. Losses at the gene ends were 5 bases for V and 15 bases for J; bases not matched to a gene: 11. Germline loops: CDR1 PRHDT, CDR2 FYEKMQ (reference sequence). This CDR3 region has 13 residues. CDR3 amino acids: CASSVRTSDKRFF. The CDR3 nucleotides read TGTGCCAGCAGCGTACGGACTAGCGACAAACGGTTCTTC.

This clone showed up just a few times. The chain links TRBV18 to TRBJ1-2; D may be TRBD1 (5 bases). The germline gives CDR1 KGHSH, CDR2 LQKENI. Trimming stripped 3 bases from V and 3 bases from J, with 8 bases between. CDR3 length equals 13 residues. As DNA, the CDR3 is TGTGCCAGCTCACCCGACAGATACTATGGCTACACCTTC. Translating it yields CASSPDRYYGYTF.

A single count supports this clone. The rearrangement joins TRBV5-1 to TRBJ1-3; a weak D match, TRBD1 (6 bases). Trimming shortened V by 5 bases and J by 3 bases, and 9 bases separated the two germline ends. Germline V lookup: CDR1 SGHRS, CDR2 YFSETQ. This CDR3 spans 13 amino acids. The CDR3 sequence: CASRPQGGNTIYF. The CDR3 DNA follows: TGCGCCAGCAGACCACAGGGTGGAAACACCATATATTTT.

This chain connects TRBV6-5 to TRBJ2-7; TRBD2 might be the D (7 bases). Germline V gene sequence: CDR1 MNHEY, CDR2 SVGAGI. The CDR3 is 15 amino acids. V was clipped by 6 bases and J by 2 bases, with 17 bases between them. CDR3 nucleotides: TGTGCCAGCAGCCCGACCGGGCGGGGGCCCTACGAGCAGTACTTC. Protein sequence: CASSPTGRGPYEQYF.

The chain employs TRBV5-1 and TRBJ2-5; unclear D gene. CDR3 length: 13 residues. The germline CDR1 and CDR2 sequences are SGHRS and YFSETQ. The V end lost 3 bases, the J end lost 2 bases, and 8 bases lay between the germline ends. CDR3 sequence reads: CASSSYSQETQYF. The CDR3 region has the DNA TGCGCCAGCAGCTCCTACAGTCAAGAGACCCAGTACTTC.

The rearrangement uses TRBV2 and TRBJ2-7; D call uncertain. This CDR3 contains 15 residues. In germline, CDR1 is SNHLY, CDR2 FYNNEI. Trimming removed 3 bases from V and 3 bases from J, with 15 bases in between. CDR3 bases: TGTGCCAGCAGTGATCCCCGCCTAAAGATCTACGAGCAGTACTTC. This codes for CASSDPRLKIYEQYF.

The V gene is TRBV6-5, the J gene TRBJ2-1; TRBD2 is a possible D gene (6 bases). CDR1 and CDR2 (germline): MNHEY, SVGAGI. Trimming removed 7 bases at V and 3 bases at J, with 16 bases between. This CDR3 spans 15 amino acids. CDR3 sequence reads: CASTPGRTFYNEQFF. For the CDR3, the DNA is TGTGCCAGCACCCCTGGGAGGACATTCTACAATGAGCAGTTCTTC.

The V call is TRBV15, the J call TRBJ1-1, with TRBD1 as a possible D gene (5 bases). V gave up 1 base and J gave up 3 bases, with 12 bases separating them. CDR1 is LNHNV and CDR2 is YYDKDF in the germline V gene (reference sequence). The CDR3 totals 15 residues. CDR3 coding DNA: TGTGCCACCAGCAGAGGGGCAGGGTCGGACACTGAAGCTTTCTTT. As protein: CATSRGAGSDTEAFF.

V usage is TRBV27 and J usage is TRBJ2-2; 8 nucleotides align to TRBD1. V shed 6 bases and J 6 bases; nucleotides not matched to a gene: 6. Germline CDR1 MNHEY, CDR2 SMNVEV (reference sequence). The CDR3 totals 14 residues. The CDR3 sequence: CASSVAGGSGELFF. DNA of the CDR3: TGTGCCAGCAGCGTGGCAGGGGGCTCCGGGGAGCTGTTTTTT.

V and J are TRBV30 and TRBJ2-1; 16 nucleotides agree with TRBD2. V trimming: 5 bases; J trimming: 2 bases; junction bases outside the gene matches: 6. This CDR3 has 17 amino acids. Germline loops: CDR1 GTSNPN, CDR2 SVGIG (reference sequence). The CDR3 DNA is TGTGCCTGGCAACCGGGACTAGCGGGAGGGCCCTACAATGAGCAGTTCTTC. Translation gives CAWQPGLAGGPYNEQFF. Drawing the rest from reference TRBV30 and TRBJ2-1, the complete variable domain is SQTIHQWPATLVQPVGSPLSLECTVEGTSNPNLYWYRQAAGRGLQLLFYSVGIGQISSEVPQNLSASRPQDRQFILSSKKLLLSDSGFYLCAWQPGLAGGPYNEQFFGPGTRLTVL.

The V gene is TRBV6-1, the J gene TRBJ2-7, with D tentatively TRBD1 (6 bases). CDR1 and CDR2 (germline): MNHNS, SASEGT. Deletions cut 5 bases from V and 0 bases from J, with 14 bases between. This CDR3 region has 15 residues. The CDR3 sequence is CASSNRVRGSYEQYF. The CDR3 DNA reads as TGTGCCAGCAGTAATCGGGTCAGGGGCTCCTACGAGCAGTACTTC.

There are a few counts of this clone. The V and J genes are TRBV27 and TRBJ1-1; a possible D gene is TRBD1 (6 bases). CDR3 length equals 13 residues. Trimming took 6 bases from V and 2 from J, leaving 10 bases between them. The germline V gene encodes CDR1 MNHEY and CDR2 SMNVEV (reference sequence). This chain's CDR3 is CASRTGFNTEAFF. CDR3 coding DNA: TGTGCCAGCAGGACAGGTTTTAACACTGAAGCTTTCTTT.

This sequence joins TRBV25-1 and TRBJ2-1; no reliable D call. V lost 6 bases to trimming and J lost 0 bases, with 9 bases between them. The germline V gene encodes CDR1 MGHDK and CDR2 SYGVNS. The CDR3 is 14 amino acids. CDR3 sequence reads: CASSAVSSYNEQFF. The DNA of the CDR3 is TGTGCCAGCAGCGCGGTAAGCTCCTACAATGAGCAGTTCTTC.

This rearrangement joins TRBV6-1 to TRBJ1-5, with TRBD1 identical over 8 bases. The germline V gene encodes CDR1 MNHNS and CDR2 SASEGT. This CDR3 region has 15 residues. J lost 4 bases, V lost 6 bases, and 8 bases had no gene match. CDR3 amino acids: CASSNRGSLNQPQHF. The CDR3 coding sequence is TGTGCCAGCAGCAACAGGGGGTCGTTAAATCAGCCCCAGCATTTT.

This CDR3 reads CASSQDWHSNQPQHF. DNA for the CDR3: TGCGCCAGCAGCCAAGACTGGCATAGCAATCAGCCCCAGCATTTT. This chain joins TRBV4-1 and TRBJ1-5; D is unresolved. Per the germline V gene, CDR1 is MGHRA and CDR2 is YSYEKL. V was shortened by 0 bases and J by 0 bases, with 6 bases between the two germline ends. This CDR3 is 15 amino acids long.

The CDR3 nucleotides are TGTGCCAGCAGTGCCCGGACAGGGAATGAAAAACTGTTTTTT. It translates to CASSARTGNEKLFF. The V gene is TRBV2, the J gene TRBJ1-4; 8 bases line up with TRBD1. The ends lost 4 bases at V and 5 bases at J; junction bases unmatched: 3. Looked up from germline, CDR1 is SNHLY and CDR2 is FYNNEI. This CDR3 region has 14 residues.

This clone has only one observation. The gene calls are TRBV5-5 and TRBJ2-3; TRBD1 agrees at 9 bases. After removal of 3 bases from V and 2 bases from J, the junction contained 4 bases not matched to a gene. The CDR3 is made up of 15 amino acids. CDR1 SGHKS and CDR2 YYEKEE come from the germline V gene (reference sequence). CDR3 DNA sequence: TGTGCCAGCAGCTCCGGGACAGGGTTCACAGATACGCAGTATTTT. Translating gives CASSSGTGFTDTQYF.

The V and J genes are TRBV5-1 and TRBJ2-2; possible D gene TRBD1, 6 bases. Trimming pared 0 bases from V and 5 bases from J, leaving 11 bases between. Germline-derived CDR1 and CDR2 are SGHRS and YFSETQ. This CDR3 contains 15 residues. Here the CDR3 reads CASSLVVQGTGELFF. For the CDR3, the DNA is TGCGCCAGCAGCTTGGTAGTACAGGGAACCGGGGAGCTGTTTTTT.

This clone showed up just once. J is TRBJ2-2 and V is TRBV28, with 9 bases fitting TRBD1. The CDR3 covers 15 residues. With V trimmed by 7 bases and J by 1 base, 4 bases remained unmatched. From germline, CDR1 is MDHEN and CDR2 SYDVKM. DNA for the CDR3: TGTGCCAGCATCAGGGACAGGGTGAACACCGGGGAGCTGTTTTTT. Translation gives CASIRDRVNTGELFF.

J is TRBJ2-3 and V is TRBV6-5; 10 bases fit TRBD2. Germline-derived CDR1 and CDR2 are MNHEY and SVGAGI. The J segment lost 6 bases and the V segment lost 6 bases, leaving 9 bases of the junction unmatched. This CDR3 has 15 residues. Here the CDR3 reads CASREPGLAMDTQYF. CDR3 nucleotide sequence: TGTGCCAGCAGGGAACCGGGACTAGCGATGGATACGCAGTATTTT.

This clone was counted a single time. The genes are TRBV7-9 and TRBJ2-7, with D possibly matching TRBD1 (6 bases). CDR3 length: 16 amino acids. V was cut by 6 bases and J by 2 bases, with 20 bases left in between. Germline V gene sequence: CDR1 SEHNR, CDR2 FQNEAQ (reference sequence). The CDR3 nucleotides read TGTGCCAGCAGGGAGGAGGACAGTCTTCATCCCTACGAGCAGTACTTC. This codes for CASREEDSLHPYEQYF.